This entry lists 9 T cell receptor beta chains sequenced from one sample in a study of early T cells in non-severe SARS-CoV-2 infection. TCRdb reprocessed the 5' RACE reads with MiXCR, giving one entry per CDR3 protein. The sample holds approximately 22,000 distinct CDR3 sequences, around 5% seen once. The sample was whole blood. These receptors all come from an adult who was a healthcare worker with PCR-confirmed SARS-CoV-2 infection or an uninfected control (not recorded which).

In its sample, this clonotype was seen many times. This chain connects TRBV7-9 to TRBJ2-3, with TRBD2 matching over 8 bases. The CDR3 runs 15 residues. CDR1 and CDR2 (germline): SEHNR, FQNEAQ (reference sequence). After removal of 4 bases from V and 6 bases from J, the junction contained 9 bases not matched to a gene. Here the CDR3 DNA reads TGTGCCAGCAGCTCCCAACGGGGGGGGCTGGATACGCAGTATTTT. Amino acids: CASSSQRGGLDTQYF.

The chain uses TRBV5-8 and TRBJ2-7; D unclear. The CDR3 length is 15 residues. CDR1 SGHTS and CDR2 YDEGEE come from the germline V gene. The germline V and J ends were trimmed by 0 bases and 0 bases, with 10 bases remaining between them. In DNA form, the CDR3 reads TGTGCCAGCAGCTTGGCCGGCAAGAGCTCCTACGAGCAGTACTTC. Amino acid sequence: CASSLAGKSSYEQYF.

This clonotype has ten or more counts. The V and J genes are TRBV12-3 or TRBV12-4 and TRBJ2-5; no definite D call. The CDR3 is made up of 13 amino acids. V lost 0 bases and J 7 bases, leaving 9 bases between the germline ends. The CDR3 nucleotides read TGTGCCAGCAGTTTAGCGCTTCCTGGGACCCAGTACTTC. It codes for CASSLALPGTQYF.

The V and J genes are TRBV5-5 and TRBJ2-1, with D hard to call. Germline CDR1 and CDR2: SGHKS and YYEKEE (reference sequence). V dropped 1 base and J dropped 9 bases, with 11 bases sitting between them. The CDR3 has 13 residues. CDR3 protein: CASSLMDVAEQFF. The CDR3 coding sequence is TGTGCCAGCAGCTTGATGGATGTGGCTGAGCAGTTCTTC.

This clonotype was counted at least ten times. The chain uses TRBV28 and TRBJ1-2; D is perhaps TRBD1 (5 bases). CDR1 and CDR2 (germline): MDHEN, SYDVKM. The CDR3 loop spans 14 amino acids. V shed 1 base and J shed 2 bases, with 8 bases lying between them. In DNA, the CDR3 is TGTGCCAGCAGTTTATTGGGACGAAACTATGGCTACACCTTC. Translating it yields CASSLLGRNYGYTF.

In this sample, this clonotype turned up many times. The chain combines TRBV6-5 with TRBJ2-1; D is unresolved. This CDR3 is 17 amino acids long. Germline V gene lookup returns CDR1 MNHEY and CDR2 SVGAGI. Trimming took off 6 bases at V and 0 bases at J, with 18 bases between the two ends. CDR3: CASSYGRGPSSYNEQFF. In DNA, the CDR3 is TGTGCCAGCAGCTACGGTAGAGGCCCGAGCTCCTACAATGAGCAGTTCTTC.

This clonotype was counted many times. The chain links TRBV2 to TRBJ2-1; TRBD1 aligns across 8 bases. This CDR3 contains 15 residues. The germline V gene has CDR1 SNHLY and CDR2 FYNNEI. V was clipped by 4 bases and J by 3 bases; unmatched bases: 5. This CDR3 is CASSARTGLYNEQFF. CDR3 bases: TGTGCCAGCAGTGCCAGGACAGGGCTCTACAATGAGCAGTTCTTC. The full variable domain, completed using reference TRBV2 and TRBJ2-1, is EPEVTQTPSHQVTQMGQEVILRCVPISNHLYFYWYRQILGQKVEFLVSFYNNEISEKSEIFDDQFSVERPDGSNFTLKIRSTKLEDSAMYFCASSARTGLYNEQFFGPGTRLTVL.

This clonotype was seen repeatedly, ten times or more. In DNA, the CDR3 is TGTGCCAGCAGTGACACAGGGCAGCACACAGATACGCAGTATTTT. Its protein product is CASSDTGQHTDTQYF. The gene calls are TRBV6-4 and TRBJ2-3, with a weak D call TRBD1 (6 bases). V was clipped by 2 bases and J by 2 bases, with 11 bases between them. The V gene's germline CDR1 is MRHNA and CDR2 SNTAGT. The CDR3 has 15 residues.

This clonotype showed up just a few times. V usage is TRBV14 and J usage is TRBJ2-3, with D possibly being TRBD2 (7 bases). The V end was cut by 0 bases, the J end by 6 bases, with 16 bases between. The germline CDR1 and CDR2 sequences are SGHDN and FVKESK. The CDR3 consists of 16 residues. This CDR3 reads CASSQDRGGDTDTQYF. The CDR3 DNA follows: TGTGCCAGCAGCCAAGATCGCGGGGGCGATACCGATACGCAGTATTTT.